The 20 T cell receptor beta chains presented below share a single source sample, sequenced in a study of cytomegalovirus exposure and HLA in healthy donors. Primers for the PCR totalled 60 Vbeta and 13 Jbeta. Sequenced by immunoSEQ multiplex PCR; TCRdb stores in-frame clones only, minus some. Altogether about 150,000 clones are present, roughly 80% being singletons, with the ten largest covering about 4%. Material: PBMCs. The source of these receptors is a middle-aged woman in good health and CMV-seronegative.

The CDR3 coding sequence is TGCGCCAGCAGTGAAGGGGCTAGCGGCTCCTACGAGCAGTACTTC. Protein product: CASSEGASGSYEQYF. The rearrangement joins TRBV10-1 to TRBJ2-7; 7 nucleotides line up with TRBD2. Germline loops: CDR1 WNHNN, CDR2 SYGVQD (reference sequence). Germline trimming cut 3 bases from V and 0 bases from J; bases unmatched to any gene: 5. CDR3 length: 15 residues.

The J gene is TRBJ1-2, the V gene TRBV28, with TRBD1 identical over 7 bases. Trimming cost V 2 bases and J 3 bases; bases outside gene matches: 9. Germline CDR1 MDHEN, CDR2 SYDVKM. The CDR3 is 16 amino acids. The CDR3 here is CASSLSAGQYHYGYTF. The CDR3 bases are TGTGCCAGCAGTTTAAGCGCGGGACAGTATCACTATGGCTACACCTTC.

V and J are TRBV7-9 and TRBJ2-3; D is unclear. The CDR3 is made up of 15 amino acids. Trimming stripped 2 bases from V and 2 bases from J, with 11 bases between. Germline assignment: CDR1 SEHNR and CDR2 FQNEAQ (reference sequence). The CDR3: CASSLFVVNTDTQYF. The CDR3 nucleotides read TGTGCCAGCAGCTTATTCGTAGTGAACACAGATACGCAGTATTTT.

V and J are TRBV7-8 and TRBJ1-1, with unresolved D. The CDR3 has 12 amino acids. Trimming shortened V by 3 bases and J by 6 bases, and 8 bases separated the two germline ends. Germline V gives CDR1 SGHVS, CDR2 FQNEAQ. CDR3 nucleotides: TGTGCCAGCAGCTTGTTGGGCTCTGAAGCTTTCTTT. Its translation: CASSLLGSEAFF. The variable domain in full, with the rest retrieved from reference TRBV7-8 and TRBJ1-1, is GAGVSQSPRYKVAKRGQDVALRCDPISGHVSLFWYQQALGQGPEFLTYFQNEAQLDKSGLPSDRFFAERPEGSVSTLKIQRTQQEDSAVYLCASSLLGSEAFFGQGTRLTVV.

The chain couples TRBV19 to TRBJ1-4; possibly TRBD1 for D (5 bases). The CDR3 covers 14 residues. V shed 7 bases and J shed 6 bases, with 15 bases lying between them. Germline V gene data show CDR1 as LNHDA and CDR2 as SQIVND (reference sequence). The CDR3 protein is CASTSGGNDEKLFF. The DNA for the CDR3 is TGTGCCAGTACCTCCGGGGGGAACGATGAAAAACTGTTTTTT.

The genes are TRBV7-9 and TRBJ1-2; 7 nucleotides line up with TRBD1. Germline values: CDR1 SEHNR, CDR2 FQNEAQ (reference sequence). This CDR3 spans 13 amino acids. Germline trimming cut 3 bases from V and 6 bases from J; bases unmatched to any gene: 4. CDR3 nucleotide sequence: TGTGCCAGCAGCTTCAAAGGGGGCGATGGCTACACCTTC. Amino acids: CASSFKGGDGYTF.

The chain carries TRBV28 and TRBJ1-1; a possible D gene is TRBD1 (5 bases). V was shortened by 6 bases and J by 7 bases, with 9 bases between the two germline ends. This CDR3 comprises 11 residues. The V gene's germline CDR1 is MDHEN and CDR2 SYDVKM. Written as DNA, the CDR3 is TGTGCCAGCAGCCCGGGGGGTGAAGCTTTCTTT. The encoded protein is CASSPGGEAFF. The whole variable domain, remainder taken from reference TRBV28 and TRBJ1-1, is DVKVTQSSRYLVKRTGEKVFLECVQDMDHENMFWYRQDPGLGLRLIYFSYDVKMKEKGDIPEGYSVSREKKERFSLILESASTNQTSMYLCASSPGGEAFFGQGTRLTVV.

On this clone itself: Other DNA sequences from this sample encode an identical CDR3 as well. This chain joins TRBV6-1 and TRBJ1-5; 8 bases align to TRBD1. This CDR3 spans 15 amino acids. Germline V gene sequence: CDR1 MNHNS, CDR2 SASEGT. V shed 2 bases and J 1 base; nucleotides not matched to a gene: 1. The CDR3 sequence: CASSEQGASNQPQHF. In DNA form, the CDR3 reads TGTGCCAGCAGTGAACAGGGGGCAAGCAATCAGCCCCAGCATTTT.

V is TRBV27 and J is TRBJ2-5, with 8 bases that match TRBD2. The ends lost 5 bases at V and 2 bases at J; junction bases unmatched: 13. The CDR3 length is 17 residues. Germline CDR1 reads MNHEY; CDR2 reads SMNVEV (reference sequence). The CDR3 bases are TGTGCCAGCAGTCCCCTTGGTGCGGGGGGCCCTCAAGAGACCCAGTACTTC. This encodes CASSPLGAGGPQETQYF.

V usage is TRBV5-1 and J usage is TRBJ2-2; the match to TRBD1 covers 10 bases. This CDR3 region has 16 residues. Germline CDR1 is SGHRS and CDR2 is YFSETQ. V trimming: 6 bases; J trimming: 6 bases; junction bases outside the gene matches: 11. The DNA for the CDR3 is TGCGCCAGCAATATGGGCGGGACAGGGGTCCCCGGGGAGCTGTTTTTT. Residues: CASNMGGTGVPGELFF. The full variable domain, with the rest looked up from reference TRBV5-1 and TRBJ2-2, is KAGVTQTPRYLIKTRGQQVTLSCSPISGHRSVSWYQQTPGQGLQFLFEYFSETQRNKGNFPGRFSGRQFSNSRSEMNVSTLELGDSALYLCASNMGGTGVPGELFFGEGSRLTVL.

V gene TRBV18 combines with J gene TRBJ1-1, with TRBD1 as a possible D gene (6 bases). Germline lookup yields CDR1 KGHSH and CDR2 LQKENI. This CDR3 spans 15 amino acids. V was pared by 7 bases and J by 0 bases, with 15 bases between. CDR3: CASCVNRVVNTEAFF. The DNA for the CDR3 is TGTGCCAGCTGCGTCAACAGGGTAGTGAACACTGAAGCTTTCTTT.

This clone was counted only a few times. The J gene is TRBJ1-1, the V gene TRBV9; TRBD1 matches 8 bases. This CDR3 is built from 16 residues. The germline CDR1 and CDR2 sequences are SGDLS and YYNGEE. Trimming cost V 5 bases and J 1 base; bases outside gene matches: 10. The CDR3 DNA follows: TGTGCCAGCAGGGACTCTCTGGGACAGGCGAACACTGAAGCTTTCTTT. Encoded protein: CASRDSLGQANTEAFF.

V and J are TRBV7-9 and TRBJ1-1; D is undetermined. CDR3 size: 14 residues. Per germline, CDR1 SEHNR and CDR2 FQNEAQ (reference sequence). The germline V and J ends were trimmed by 3 bases and 1 base, with 9 bases remaining between them. The CDR3 reads CASSFDQENTEAFF. CDR3 in DNA: TGTGCCAGCAGCTTCGACCAGGAGAACACTGAAGCTTTCTTT.

The chain joins TRBV20-1 to TRBJ2-1; D gene unclear. This CDR3 is 10 amino acids long. The germline CDR1 and CDR2 sequences are DFQATT and SNEGSKA (reference sequence). V was shortened by 5 bases and J by 5 bases, with 4 bases between the two germline ends. The CDR3 sequence is CSAGHNEQFF. The DNA for the CDR3 is TGCAGTGCTGGGCACAATGAGCAGTTCTTC.

This clone is a singleton in its sample. The chain recombines TRBV5-4 with TRBJ2-5, with 7 bases matching TRBD2. J lost 5 bases, V lost 0 bases, and 10 bases had no gene match. Looked up from germline, CDR1 is SGHNT and CDR2 is YYREEE (reference sequence). There are 16 residues in the CDR3. The DNA of the CDR3 is TGTGCCAGCAGCTTGGAGGCTAGCCGGGGAGGGGAGACCCAGTACTTC. It yields the protein CASSLEASRGGETQYF. The variable domain in full, completed from reference TRBV5-4 and TRBJ2-5, reads ETGVTQSPTHLIKTRGQQVTLRCSSQSGHNTVSWYQQALGQGPQFIFQYYREEENGRGNFPPRFSGLQFPNYSSELNVNALELDDSALYLCASSLEASRGGETQYFGPGTRLLVL.

This clone was counted between two and nine times. This chain uses TRBV6-5 with TRBJ2-1; possibly TRBD2 for D (6 bases). The germline V gene has CDR1 MNHEY and CDR2 SVGAGI. There are 12 residues in the CDR3. V was clipped by 2 bases and J by 7 bases, with 6 bases between them. CDR3 sequence reads: CASSYGGNEQFF. CDR3 in DNA: TGTGCCAGCAGTTACGGGGGGAATGAGCAGTTCTTC.

The V call is TRBV5-1, the J call TRBJ1-4, with 10 bases aligning to TRBD1. V lost 4 bases to trimming and J lost 5 bases; unmatched junction nucleotides: 5. The germline V gene has CDR1 SGHRS and CDR2 YFSETQ. This CDR3 contains 15 residues. The CDR3 here is CASSLGQGGNEKLFF. CDR3 coding DNA: TGCGCCAGCAGCCTAGGACAGGGGGGGAATGAAAAACTGTTTTTT.

This clone was counted a single time. The chain links TRBV28 to TRBJ2-1, with 8 bases that match TRBD1. The CDR3 runs 13 residues. The junction had 0 bases not matched to a gene; V was cut back by 2 bases and J by 6 bases. In germline, CDR1 is MDHEN, CDR2 SYDVKM. The CDR3 protein is CASSLDRGNEQFF. CDR3 nucleotides: TGTGCCAGCAGTTTAGACAGGGGCAATGAGCAGTTCTTC.

The chain employs TRBV7-8 and TRBJ2-7; 9 bases line up with TRBD2. The germline CDR1 and CDR2 sequences are SGHVS and FQNEAQ. V shed 4 bases, J shed 0 bases, and the junction held 4 bases outside the gene matches. The CDR3 runs to 15 residues. The CDR3 loop reads CASSSSGGRSYEQYF. The CDR3 DNA reads TGTGCCAGCAGCTCAAGCGGGGGGCGCTCCTACGAGCAGTACTTC.

This chain joins TRBV11-2 and TRBJ1-1; no firm D call. Germline CDR1 is SGHAT and CDR2 is FQNNGV. V lost 1 base and J lost 1, with 4 bases in between. The CDR3 sequence is 13 residues long. CDR3 region: CASSLVQNTEAFF. The CDR3 DNA follows: TGTGCCAGCAGCTTAGTACAGAACACTGAAGCTTTCTTT.